This T cell receptor beta chain was sequenced during a study of shared clonotypes between healthy human individuals. The assay used deep level. This table comes from immunoSEQ multiplex PCR, and its TCRdb copy is limited to in-frame clones, with some not included. The sample has 2,100,000 or so clones; approximately 94% are singletons. This sequence originates from a man aged 18 to 30 in good health. The sample was naive CD4+ T cells sorted from blood. This sample's subset: CD45RA+ positively selected.

The CDR3 loop reads CATSRETADGELFF. In DNA form, the CDR3 reads TGTGCCACCAGCAGAGAAACAGCGGACGGGGAGCTGTTTTTT. The V gene is TRBV15, the J gene TRBJ2-2, with D possibly matching TRBD2 (5 bases). The germline CDR1 and CDR2 sequences are LNHNV and YYDKDF (reference sequence). The CDR3 spans 14 residues. V was trimmed by 0 bases and J by 7 bases, leaving 9 bases between them.